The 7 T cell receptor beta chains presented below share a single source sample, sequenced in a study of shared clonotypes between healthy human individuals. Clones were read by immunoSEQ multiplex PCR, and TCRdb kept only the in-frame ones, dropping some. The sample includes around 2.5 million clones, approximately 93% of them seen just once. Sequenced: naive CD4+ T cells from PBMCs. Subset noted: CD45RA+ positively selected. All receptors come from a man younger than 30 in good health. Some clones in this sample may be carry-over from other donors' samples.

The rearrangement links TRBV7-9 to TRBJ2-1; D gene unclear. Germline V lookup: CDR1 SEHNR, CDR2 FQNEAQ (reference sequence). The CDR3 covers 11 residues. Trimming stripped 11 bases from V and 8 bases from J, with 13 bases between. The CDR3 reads CALRRSDEQFF. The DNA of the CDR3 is TGTGCCCTACGCCGATCGGATGAGCAGTTCTTC.

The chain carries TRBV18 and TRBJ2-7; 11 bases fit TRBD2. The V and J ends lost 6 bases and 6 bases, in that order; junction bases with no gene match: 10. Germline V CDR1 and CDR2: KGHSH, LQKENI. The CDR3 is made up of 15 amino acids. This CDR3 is CASSPGLAASGEQYF. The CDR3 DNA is TGTGCCAGCTCGCCGGGACTAGCGGCATCAGGCGAGCAGTACTTC.

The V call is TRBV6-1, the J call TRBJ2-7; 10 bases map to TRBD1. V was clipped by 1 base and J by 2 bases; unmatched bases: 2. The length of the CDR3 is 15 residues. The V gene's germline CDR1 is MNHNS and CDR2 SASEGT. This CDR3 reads CASSEVGQGAYEQYF. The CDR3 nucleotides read TGTGCCAGCAGTGAAGTAGGACAGGGGGCCTACGAGCAGTACTTC.

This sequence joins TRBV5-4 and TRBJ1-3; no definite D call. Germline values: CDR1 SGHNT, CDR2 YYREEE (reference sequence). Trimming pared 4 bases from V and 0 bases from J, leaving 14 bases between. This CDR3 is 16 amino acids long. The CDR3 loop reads CASSPGRETSGNTIYF. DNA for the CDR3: TGTGCCAGCAGCCCAGGACGGGAGACCTCTGGAAACACCATATATTTT.

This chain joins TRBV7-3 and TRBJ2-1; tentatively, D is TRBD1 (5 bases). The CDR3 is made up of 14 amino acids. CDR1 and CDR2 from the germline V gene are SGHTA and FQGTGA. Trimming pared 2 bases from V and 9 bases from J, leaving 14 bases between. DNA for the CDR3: TGTGCCAGCAGCTTAGAACGGGCAGGGCCTGAGCAGTTCTTC. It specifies CASSLERAGPEQFF.

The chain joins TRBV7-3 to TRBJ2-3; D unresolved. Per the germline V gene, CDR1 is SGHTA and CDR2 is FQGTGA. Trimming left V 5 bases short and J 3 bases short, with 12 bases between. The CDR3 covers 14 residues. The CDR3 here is CASSLRHGTDTQYF. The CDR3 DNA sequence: TGTGCCAGCAGCCTGAGGCATGGGACAGATACGCAGTATTTT.

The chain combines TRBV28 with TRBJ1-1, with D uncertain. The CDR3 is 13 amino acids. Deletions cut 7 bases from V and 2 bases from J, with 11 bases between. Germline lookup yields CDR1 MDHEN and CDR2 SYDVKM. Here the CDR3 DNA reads TGTGCCAGCAACAACCGGCAAAACACTGAAGCTTTCTTT. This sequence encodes CASNNRQNTEAFF. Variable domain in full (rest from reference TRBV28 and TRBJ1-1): DVKVTQSSRYLVKRTGEKVFLECVQDMDHENMFWYRQDPGLGLRLIYFSYDVKMKEKGDIPEGYSVSREKKERFSLILESASTNQTSMYLCASNNRQNTEAFFGQGTRLTVV.